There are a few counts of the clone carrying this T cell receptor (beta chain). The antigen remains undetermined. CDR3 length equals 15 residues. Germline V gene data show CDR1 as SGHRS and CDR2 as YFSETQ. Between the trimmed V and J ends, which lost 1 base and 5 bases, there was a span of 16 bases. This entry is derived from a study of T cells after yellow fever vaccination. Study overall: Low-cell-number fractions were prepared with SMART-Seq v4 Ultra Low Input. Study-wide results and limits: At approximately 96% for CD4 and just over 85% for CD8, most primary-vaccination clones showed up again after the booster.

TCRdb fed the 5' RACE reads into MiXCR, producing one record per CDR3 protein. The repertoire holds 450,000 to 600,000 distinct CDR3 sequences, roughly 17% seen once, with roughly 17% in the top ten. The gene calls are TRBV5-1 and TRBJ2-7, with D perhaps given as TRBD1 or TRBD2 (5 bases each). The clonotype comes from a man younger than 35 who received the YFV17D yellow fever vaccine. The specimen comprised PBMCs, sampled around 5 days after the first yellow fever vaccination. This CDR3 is CASSLSGPTDHEQYF. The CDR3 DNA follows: TGCGCCAGCAGCTTGTCGGGACCGACGGACCACGAGCAGTACTTC. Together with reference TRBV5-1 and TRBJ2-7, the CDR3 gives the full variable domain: KAGVTQTPRYLIKTRGQQVTLSCSPISGHRSVSWYQQTPGQGLQFLFEYFSETQRNKGNFPGRFSGRQFSNSRSEMNVSTLELGDSALYLCASSLSGPTDHEQYFGPGTRLTVT.